This T cell receptor beta chain was observed in a study of T cell responses to AZD1222 COVID-19 vaccine. Overall study findings and caveats: Seropositive status at baseline applied to only 6 or 7 AZD1222 recipients.

As regards this clone: Its antigen is undetermined.

The CDR3 consists of 18 residues. V lost 4 bases and J lost 4; bases outside the gene matches: 18. Germline V gene data show CDR1 as MDHEN and CDR2 as SYDVKM. This table comes from immunoSEQ multiplex PCR, and its TCRdb copy is limited to in-frame clones, with some not included. The table includes 160,000 or so clones, approximately 90% detected once. Sequencing was performed on peripheral blood, taken 28 days after the second AZD1222 dose. This chain uses TRBV28 with TRBJ1-2; 7 bases fit TRBD1. This clonotype was obtained from an adult who received the AZD1222 COVID-19 vaccine. The CDR3: CASSSMVGRDSNLYGYTF. Here the CDR3 DNA reads TGTGCCAGCAGTTCTATGGTTGGCCGGGACAGCAACCTCTATGGCTACACCTTC.